Listed below are T cell receptor beta chains from one sample, sequenced in a study of PD-1 blockade in mismatch repair-deficient tumors. Sequencing used immunoSEQ multiplex PCR; TCRdb keeps in-frame clones, though not all of them. Of 100,000 or so clones in the sample, 65% to 85% were seen once. The specimen was peripheral blood, collected approximately 36 weeks after starting pembrolizumab. These receptors were collected from an adult with mismatch repair-deficient cancer. CDR3s include the opening cysteine and the closing phenylalanine or tryptophan. D genes are given only for firm matches. Expanded clones are given a class, and other clones once, few, many or no size at all.

.	TRBV19	TRBJ2-1	14	.	CASSDRLSSDEQFF	TGTGCCAGTAGCGACAGGCTAAGCTCGGATGAGCAGTTCTTC
.	TRBV19	TRBJ1-2	13	.	CASSSESRYGYTF	TGTGCCAGTAGTAGCGAGTCCCGCTATGGCTACACCTTC
TRBD1	TRBV18	TRBJ1-1	16	.	CASSPMTGQGNTEAFF	TGTGCCAGCTCACCGATGACGGGACAGGGAAACACTGAAGCTTTCTTT
TRBD2	TRBV6-6	TRBJ2-1	15	once	CASSQTSGRAWEQFF	TGTGCCAGCAGCCAAACTAGCGGGAGGGCCTGGGAGCAGTTCTTC
TRBD2	TRBV14	TRBJ2-1	15	few	CASSQVSGRNNEQFF	TGTGCCAGCAGCCAAGTCAGCGGGAGGAACAATGAGCAGTTCTTC
TRBD2	TRBV19	TRBJ2-7	16	.	CASSVPGLANSYEQYF	TGTGCCAGTAGTGTTCCGGGACTAGCGAACTCCTACGAGCAGTACTTC
.	TRBV5-6	TRBJ2-7	12	once	CASSLGWDEQYF	TGTGCCAGCAGCTTGGGGTGGGACGAGCAGTACTTC
.	TRBV2	TRBJ2-1	12	.	CASKTGYNEQFF	TGTGCCAGTAAGACAGGTTACAATGAGCAGTTCTTC
.	TRBV7-2	TRBJ1-2	11	.	CASSLGAGYTF	TGTGCCAGCAGCTTAGGGGCGGGCTACACCTTC
TRBD2	TRBV10-3	TRBJ2-1	14	.	CAITASGIINEQFF	TGTGCCATCACAGCTAGCGGGATTATTAATGAGCAGTTCTTC
.	TRBV6-1	TRBJ1-3	13	.	CASSDVWLNTIYF	TGTGCCAGCAGTGACGTCTGGCTAAACACCATATATTTT
TRBD2	TRBV9	TRBJ2-5	16	.	CASSVGTSLASETQYF	TGTGCCAGCAGCGTCGGGACTAGCCTCGCGTCCGAGACCCAGTACTTC
.	TRBV4-1	TRBJ2-7	12	.	CASSQDSGEQYF	TGCGCCAGCAGCCAAGATTCGGGCGAGCAGTACTTC
TRBD2	TRBV6-4	TRBJ2-7	18	.	CASSDSRAGRESSYEQYF	TGTGCCAGCAGTGACTCGAGAGCGGGACGCGAAAGCTCCTACGAGCAGTACTTC
TRBD1	TRBV29-1	TRBJ1-4	13	.	CSVKQGAGEKLFF	TGCAGCGTTAAACAGGGGGCAGGGGAAAAACTGTTTTTT
TRBD1	TRBV19	TRBJ2-5	15	.	CASSVDRGLRETQYF	TGTGCCAGTAGTGTGGACAGGGGGCTGAGGGAGACCCAGTACTTC
TRBD2	TRBV7-8	TRBJ2-3	17	few	CASSPSGIARNPGTQYF	TGTGCCAGCAGCCCAAGCGGGATAGCACGGAACCCTGGTACGCAGTATTTT
.	TRBV30	TRBJ2-7	16	.	CAWSDFTSGYSYEQYF	TGTGCCTGGAGCGATTTCACCAGCGGGTACTCCTACGAGCAGTACTTC
.	TRBV27	TRBJ2-1	13	.	CASSLWRRNEQFF	TGTGCCAGCAGTTTATGGCGACGCAATGAGCAGTTCTTC
.	TRBV5-1	TRBJ1-2	13	.	CASSRGDVNGYTF	TGCGCCAGCAGTCGGGGGGATGTGAATGGCTACACCTTC
.	TRBV7-3	TRBJ2-2	14	.	CASSHDWNTGELFF	TGTGCCAGCAGTCACGACTGGAACACCGGGGAGCTGTTTTTT
.	TRBV29-1	TRBJ1-3	13	.	CSVVYSSGNTIYF	TGCAGCGTTGTTTACAGCTCTGGAAACACCATATATTTT
TRBD1	TRBV7-3	TRBJ1-1	15	.	CASSLIGQGGTEAFF	TGTGCCAGCAGCTTAATCGGACAGGGTGGCACTGAAGCTTTCTTT
TRBD2	TRBV7-9	TRBJ2-2	16	.	CASSPLSGRDTGELFF	TGTGCCAGCAGCCCCCTCAGCGGGAGGGACACCGGGGAGCTGTTTTTT
.	TRBV7-6	TRBJ2-3	15	.	CASSLGKTSIDTQYF	TGTGCCAGCAGCTTAGGCAAGACCTCCATAGATACGCAGTATTTT
.	TRBV2	TRBJ2-1	12	.	CASYRRANEQFF	TGTGCCTCTTATCGGAGGGCCAATGAGCAGTTCTTC
.	TRBV30	TRBJ1-1	13	.	CAWRSKANTEAFF	TGTGCCTGGAGAAGTAAGGCGAACACTGAAGCTTTCTTT
TRBD2	TRBV7-6	TRBJ2-1	12	.	CASSHSGRALFF	TGTGCCAGCAGTCATAGCGGGAGGGCCCTCTTCTTC